The present T cell receptor (beta chain) was sequenced within a study of blood T cell repertoires in COVID-19. As for the study in general: Sample material is recorded as cDNA or gDNA derived from T cells, B-cell-depleted T cells, or PBMCs.

This clone has only a few counts. V dropped 0 bases and J dropped 0 bases, with 6 bases sitting between them. The length of the CDR3 is 14 residues. Germline assignment: CDR1 SGHRS and CDR2 YFSETQ. Measured with immunoSEQ multiplex PCR; TCRdb has only the in-frame clones, and not every one. Here the sample spans under 70,000 clones, about 70% being singletons. The rearrangement uses TRBV5-1 and TRBJ1-1; D is undetermined. The sequencing input was peripheral blood. This clonotype was obtained from a woman in her 70s with acute or convalescent COVID-19. The CDR3 spells CASSLDGMNTEAFF. CDR3 nucleotide sequence: TGCGCCAGCAGCTTGGACGGGATGAACACTGAAGCTTTCTTT.